This T cell receptor beta chain appears in the sequencing data of a study of blood T cells in healthy people across ages. Study-wide background: For every two T cells, template switching captured about one barcoded beta molecule.

The CDR3 has 13 residues. Germline V gene data show CDR1 as MNHEY and CDR2 as SMNVEV (reference sequence). Trimming left V 5 bases short and J 8 bases short, with 15 bases between. In this sample, this clonotype turned up a few times. Its antigen is not known. With a J-beta primer mix and a sample-barcoded 5' primer, a second PCR ran about 7 to 12 cycles. Every single cDNA molecule received a tag from a template-switch adaptor with 12 random nucleotides. The study obtained at least 2.5 million CDR3-containing paired-end reads from every sample. Using its own MiXCR run on the 5' RACE reads, TCRdb lists one record per CDR3 protein. The sample lists around 870,000 distinct CDR3 sequences, 25% to 35% occurring once. Findings and caveats of the study: Naive and antigen-experienced cells were not separated, limiting conclusive comparison.

Sequencing was performed on blood. This sequence originates from a woman older than 75 in good health. The chain joins TRBV27 to TRBJ1-2; D remains ambiguous. The CDR3 DNA reads TGTGCCAGCAGTAGAACAGAGTGCGAGGGCTACACCTTC. As protein: CASSRTECEGYTF.